This is a list of T cell receptor beta chains from one sample in a study of cytomegalovirus exposure and HLA in healthy donors. This table comes from immunoSEQ multiplex PCR, and its TCRdb copy is limited to in-frame clones, with some not included. The data contain 130,000 or so clones, less than 90% of them seen just once; the ten biggest clones take up about 1.5%. Sequences were obtained from PBMCs. The receptors shown here come from a man in his forties in good health and CMV-seronegative. Each CDR3 is given with its conserved first and last residue. A D gene is named only where the DNA matches it firmly. Where a row states a size, it is once, few, many or the class of an expanded clone; other rows omit it.

>-|TRBV5-1|-|TRBJ2-3
CASSYRDLGTDTQYF
TGCGCCAGCAGCTACCGGGATCTCGGCACAGATACGCAGTATTTT
>few|TRBV7-2|TRBD1|TRBJ1-1
CASSSTGVGTEAFF
TGTGCCAGCAGCTCGACAGGGGTGGGAACTGAAGCTTTCTTT
>few|TRBV11-2|-|TRBJ2-2
CASSLYGSILAGELFF
-
>-|TRBV27|-|TRBJ2-3
CASSQGIGTDTQYF
TGTGCCAGCAGCCAGGGTATCGGCACAGATACGCAGTATTTT
>-|TRBV10-3|-|TRBJ2-5
CAIRGDKLGETQYF
TGTGCCATCAGGGGGGACAAACTCGGAGAGACCCAGTACTTC
>-|TRBV6-1|-|TRBJ2-6
CASTSGLSGANVLTF
TGTGCCAGCACCTCGGGACTTTCTGGGGCCAACGTCCTGACTTTC
>-|TRBV7-7|-|TRBJ2-3
CASSYSRPDTQYF
TGTGCTAGCAGCTACTCCCGCCCAGATACGCAGTATTTT
>-|TRBV10-3|TRBD2|TRBJ2-7
CAISARGGEQYF
TGTGCCATCAGTGCCCGGGGGGGGGAGCAGTACTTC
>-|TRBV7-6|-|TRBJ2-2
CASSLRLGNTGELFF
TGTGCCAGCAGCTTACGGCTAGGAAACACCGGGGAGCTGTTTTTT
>once|TRBV7-9|-|TRBJ1-5
CASHTTGGQPQHF
TGTGCCAGTCATACCACGGGTGGGCAGCCCCAGCATTTT
>-|TRBV5-1|-|TRBJ2-7
CASSVSVRGAYEQYF
TGCGCCAGCAGCGTTTCAGTGCGGGGCGCCTACGAGCAGTACTTC
>-|TRBV9|-|TRBJ2-3
CASSVAPGFSTDTQYF
TGTGCCAGCAGCGTAGCTCCGGGGTTCAGCACAGATACGCAGTATTTT
>-|TRBV5-4|TRBD1|TRBJ1-2
CASSPDRVYGYTF
TGTGCCAGCAGTCCCGACAGGGTCTATGGCTACACCTTC
>few|TRBV18|TRBD2|TRBJ2-5
CASSPLAGVKETQYF
TGTGCCAGCTCACCCTTAGCGGGGGTAAAAGAGACCCAGTACTTC
>few|TRBV6-4|TRBD2|TRBJ2-3
CASSDSSSGGANTQYF
TGTGCCAGCAGTGACTCGTCTAGCGGCGGTGCAAATACGCAGTATTTT
>-|TRBV19|TRBD1|TRBJ2-7
CASSEQGAIYEQYF
TGTGCCAGTAGTGAGCAGGGGGCGATTTACGAGCAGTACTTC
>-|TRBV15|TRBD1|TRBJ2-3
CATKTGGPYTDTQYF
TGTGCCACCAAAACAGGGGGGCCCTACACAGATACGCAGTATTTT
>-|TRBV9|TRBD2|TRBJ2-7
CASSVASGGSYEQYF
TGTGCCAGCAGCGTAGCTAGCGGGGGCTCCTACGAGCAGTACTTC
>-|TRBV5-4|TRBD1|TRBJ1-2
CASSYRGTYGYTF
TGTGCCAGCAGCTACAGGGGCACCTATGGCTACACCTTC
>-|TRBV5-4|TRBD2|TRBJ2-7
CASSLGGLAGSSYEQYF
TGTGCCAGCAGCTTGGGGGGACTAGCGGGATCCTCCTACGAGCAGTACTTC
>-|TRBV6-5|TRBD1|TRBJ2-7
CASSSTGGEYEQYF
TGTGCCAGCAGTTCGACAGGGGGCGAATACGAGCAGTACTTC
>-|TRBV7-6|-|TRBJ1-6
CASSLYNSPLHF
TGTGCCAGCAGCCTTTATAATTCACCCCTCCACTTT
>once|TRBV4-3|-|TRBJ1-4
CASSQDRVGRGEKLFF
TGCGCCAGCAGCCAAGATAGGGTAGGGAGAGGAGAAAAACTGTTTTTT
>-|TRBV30|TRBD2|TRBJ2-7
CAWTGGNEQYF
TGTGCCTGGACGGGGGGTAACGAGCAGTACTTC
>-|TRBV18|TRBD1|TRBJ1-1
CASSQMGQGYTEAFF
TGTGCCAGCTCACAAATGGGACAGGGATACACTGAAGCTTTCTTT
>-|TRBV27|-|TRBJ2-1
CASSPAYSYNEQFF
TGTGCCAGCAGTCCAGCGTATTCCTACAATGAGCAGTTCTTC
>-|TRBV5-4|TRBD2|TRBJ2-3
CASSLGFGTRRTTDTQYF
TGTGCCAGCAGCTTGGGTTTCGGGACTAGACGAACGACAGATACGCAGTATTTT
>-|TRBV9|TRBD1|TRBJ1-1
CASSMTGGNTEAFF
TGTGCCAGCAGCATGACAGGGGGTAACACTGAAGCTTTCTTT
>-|TRBV7-2|-|TRBJ2-7
CASSLGLAYYEQYF
TGTGCCAGCAGCTTAGGCCTAGCGTACTACGAGCAGTACTTC
>-|TRBV5-1|-|TRBJ1-6
CASSLVVSYNSPLHF
TGCGCCAGCAGCTTGGTAGTCTCCTATAATTCACCCCTCCACTTT
>-|TRBV4-1|-|TRBJ2-5
CASSLRSSQETQYF
TGCGCCAGCAGCCTCCGGAGCAGCCAAGAGACCCAGTACTTC
>-|TRBV19|-|TRBJ2-4
CASSSGGLLAKNIQYF
TGTGCCAGTAGTAGCGGGGGCCTACTAGCCAAAAACATTCAGTACTTC
>-|TRBV6-6|-|TRBJ1-1
CASSRPNRLMNTEAFF
TGTGCCAGCAGTCGACCGAACAGGCTTATGAACACTGAAGCTTTCTTT
>-|TRBV30|TRBD1|TRBJ1-1
CAFRTGNPKAFF
TGTGCCTTCCGGACAGGCAACCCTAAAGCTTTCTTT
>few|TRBV19|TRBD2|TRBJ2-1
CASSLAGNSYNEQFF
TGTGCCAGTTCTTTAGCGGGAAACTCCTACAATGAGCAGTTCTTC
>-|TRBV14|-|TRBJ1-6
CASSLGKGVLNSPLHF
TGTGCCAGCAGCCTAGGGAAGGGGGTACTTAATTCACCCCTCCACTTT
>-|TRBV6-6|-|TRBJ2-7
CASSRGGEAYEQYF
TGTGCCAGCAGTAGGGGTGGTGAGGCTTACGAGCAGTACTTC
>-|TRBV7-8|-|TRBJ2-1
CASSSGTQYNEQFF
TGTGCCAGCAGCTCCGGGACTCAGTACAATGAGCAGTTCTTC
>-|TRBV7-2|TRBD2|TRBJ2-7
CASSPSRGSSYEQYF
TGTGCCAGCAGCCCCTCGCGGGGGTCCTCCTACGAGCAGTACTTC
>-|TRBV19|TRBD1|TRBJ1-1
CASSGQGATEAFF
TGTGCCAGTAGTGGACAGGGGGCGACTGAAGCTTTCTTT